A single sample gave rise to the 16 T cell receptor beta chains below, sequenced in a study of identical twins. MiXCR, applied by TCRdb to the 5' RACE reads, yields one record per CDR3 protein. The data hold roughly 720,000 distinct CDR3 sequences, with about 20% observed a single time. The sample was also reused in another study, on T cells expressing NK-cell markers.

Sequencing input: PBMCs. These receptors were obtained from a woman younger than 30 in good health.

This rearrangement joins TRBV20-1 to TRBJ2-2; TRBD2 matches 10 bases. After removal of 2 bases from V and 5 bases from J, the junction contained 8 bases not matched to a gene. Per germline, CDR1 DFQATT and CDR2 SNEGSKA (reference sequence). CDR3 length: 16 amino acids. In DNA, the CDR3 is TGCAGTGCTAGACCTAGCGGGAGATCGGGGACCGGGGAGCTGTTTTTT. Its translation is CSARPSGRSGTGELFF.

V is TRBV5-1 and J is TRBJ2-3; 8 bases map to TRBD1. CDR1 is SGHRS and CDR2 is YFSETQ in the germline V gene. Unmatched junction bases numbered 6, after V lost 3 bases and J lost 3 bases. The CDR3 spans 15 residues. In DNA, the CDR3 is TGCGCCAGCAGCTCGTCAGGGGGCCGAACAGATACGCAGTATTTT. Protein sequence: CASSSSGGRTDTQYF.

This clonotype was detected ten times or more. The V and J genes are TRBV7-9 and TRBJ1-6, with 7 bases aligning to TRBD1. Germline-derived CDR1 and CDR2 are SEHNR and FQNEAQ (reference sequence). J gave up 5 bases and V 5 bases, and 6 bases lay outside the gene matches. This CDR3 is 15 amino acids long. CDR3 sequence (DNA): TGTGCCAGCAGCCCACCCAGGGGGGATAATTCACCCCTCCACTTT. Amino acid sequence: CASSPPRGDNSPLHF.

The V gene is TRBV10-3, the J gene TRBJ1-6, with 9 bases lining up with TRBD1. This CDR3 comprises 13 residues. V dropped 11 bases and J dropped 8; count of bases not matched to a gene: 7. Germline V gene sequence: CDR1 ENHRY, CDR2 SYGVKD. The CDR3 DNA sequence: TGTGCCTCCGGGGGACAGGGTGATTCACCCCTCCACTTT. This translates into CASGGQGDSPLHF.

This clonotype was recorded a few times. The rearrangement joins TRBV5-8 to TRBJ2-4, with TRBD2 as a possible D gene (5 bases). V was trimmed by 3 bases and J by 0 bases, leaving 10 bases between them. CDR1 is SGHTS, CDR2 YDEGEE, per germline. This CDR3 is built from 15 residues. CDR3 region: CASSSRTLAKNIQYF. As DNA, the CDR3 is TGTGCCAGCAGCTCGCGGACTCTAGCCAAAAACATTCAGTACTTC. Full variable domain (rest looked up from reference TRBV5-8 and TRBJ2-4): EAGVTQSPTHLIKTRGQQATLRCSPISGHTSVYWYQQALGLGLQFLLWYDEGEERNRGNFPPRFSGRQFPNYSSELNVNALELEDSALYLCASSSRTLAKNIQYFGAGTRLSVL.

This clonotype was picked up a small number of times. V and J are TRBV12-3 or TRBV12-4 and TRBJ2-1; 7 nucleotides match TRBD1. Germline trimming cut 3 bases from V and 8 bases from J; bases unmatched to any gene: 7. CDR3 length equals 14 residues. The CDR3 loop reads CASSFRQGVDEQFF. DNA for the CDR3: TGTGCCAGCAGTTTTAGACAGGGTGTAGATGAGCAGTTCTTC.

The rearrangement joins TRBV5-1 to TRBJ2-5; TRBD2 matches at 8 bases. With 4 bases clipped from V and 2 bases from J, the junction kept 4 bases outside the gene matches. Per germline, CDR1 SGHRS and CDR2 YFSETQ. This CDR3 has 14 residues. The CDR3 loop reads CASSTGLVQETQYF. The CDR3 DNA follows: TGCGCCAGCAGCACGGGACTAGTTCAAGAGACCCAGTACTTC.

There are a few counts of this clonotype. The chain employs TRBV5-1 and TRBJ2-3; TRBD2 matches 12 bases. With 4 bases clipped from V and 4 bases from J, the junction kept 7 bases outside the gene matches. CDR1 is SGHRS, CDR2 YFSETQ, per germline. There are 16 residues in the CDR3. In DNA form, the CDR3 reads TGCGCCAGCAGCGCCCTAGCGGGAGGGAAATCAGATACGCAGTATTTT. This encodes CASSALAGGKSDTQYF.

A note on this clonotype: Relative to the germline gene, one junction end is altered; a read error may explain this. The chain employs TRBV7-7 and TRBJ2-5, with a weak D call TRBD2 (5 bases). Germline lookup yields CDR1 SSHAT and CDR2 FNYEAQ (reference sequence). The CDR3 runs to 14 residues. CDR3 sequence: CASSPGSDWGTQYF. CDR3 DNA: TGTGCTAGCAGCCCGGGATCCGACTGGGGGACCCAGTACTTC.

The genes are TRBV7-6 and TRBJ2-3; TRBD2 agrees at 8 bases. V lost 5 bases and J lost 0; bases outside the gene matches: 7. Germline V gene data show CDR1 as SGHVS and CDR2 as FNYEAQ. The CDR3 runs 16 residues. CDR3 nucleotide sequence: TGTGCCAGCAGCATACGGACTAGCAGAAGCACAGATACGCAGTATTTT. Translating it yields CASSIRTSRSTDTQYF.

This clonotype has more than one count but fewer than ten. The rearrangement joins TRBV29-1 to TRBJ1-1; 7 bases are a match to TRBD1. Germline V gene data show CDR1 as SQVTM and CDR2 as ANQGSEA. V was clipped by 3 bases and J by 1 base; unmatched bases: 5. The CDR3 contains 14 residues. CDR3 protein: CSVDSAGGNTEAFF. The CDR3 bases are TGCAGCGTTGATAGTGCAGGGGGGAACACTGAAGCTTTCTTT.

CDR3 residues: CASSFAGTDEQFF. The CDR3 bases are TGTGCCAGCAGTTTTGCAGGGACCGATGAGCAGTTCTTC. The chain employs TRBV7-9 and TRBJ2-1; D may be TRBD1 or TRBD2 (5 bases each). V was trimmed by 6 bases and J by 8 bases, leaving 14 bases between them. This CDR3 has 13 residues. CDR1 and CDR2 (germline): SEHNR, FQNEAQ (reference sequence).

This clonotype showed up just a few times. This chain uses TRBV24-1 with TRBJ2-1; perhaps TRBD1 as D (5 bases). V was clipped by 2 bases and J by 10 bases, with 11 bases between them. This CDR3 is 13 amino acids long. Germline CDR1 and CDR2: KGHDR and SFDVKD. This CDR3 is CATSDWQGTEQFF. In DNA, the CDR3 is TGTGCCACCAGTGATTGGCAGGGAACCGAGCAGTTCTTC.

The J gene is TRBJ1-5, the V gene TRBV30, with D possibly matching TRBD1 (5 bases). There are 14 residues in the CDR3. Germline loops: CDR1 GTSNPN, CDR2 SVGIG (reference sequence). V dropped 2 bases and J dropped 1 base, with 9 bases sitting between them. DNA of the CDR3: TGTGCCTGGAGTACCACAGGAAGCAATCAGCCCCAGCATTTT. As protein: CAWSTTGSNQPQHF.

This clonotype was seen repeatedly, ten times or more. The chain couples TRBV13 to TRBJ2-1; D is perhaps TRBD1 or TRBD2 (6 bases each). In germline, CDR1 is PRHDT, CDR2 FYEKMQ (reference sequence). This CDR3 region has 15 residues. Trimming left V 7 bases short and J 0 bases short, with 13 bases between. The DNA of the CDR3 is TGTGCCAGCACTCGAGGGGGGATCTCCTACAATGAGCAGTTCTTC. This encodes CASTRGGISYNEQFF.

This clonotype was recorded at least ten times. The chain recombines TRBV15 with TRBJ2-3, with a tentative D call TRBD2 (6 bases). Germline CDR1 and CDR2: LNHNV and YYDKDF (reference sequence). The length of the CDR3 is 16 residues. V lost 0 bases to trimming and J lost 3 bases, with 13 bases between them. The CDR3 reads CATSRDGGAGTDTQYF. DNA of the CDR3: TGTGCCACCAGCAGAGACGGCGGGGCGGGGACAGATACGCAGTATTTT.